The 12 T cell receptor beta chains below were found in one sample sequenced in a study of T-cell memory formation after mild COVID-19. Using its own MiXCR run on the 5' RACE reads, TCRdb lists one record per CDR3 protein. This sample has about 210,000 distinct CDR3 sequences, with roughly 30% found just once. Sequenced: PBMCs or a T cell subset sorted from them (not recorded which). These receptors were taken from an adult woman who had mild COVID-19 (a few samples of this study predate the infection). Cell type and time point are not known.

A few counts support this clonotype. This chain links TRBV5-1 with TRBJ1-3; D gene ambiguous. V was pared by 4 bases and J by 4 bases, with 15 bases between. This CDR3 is 15 amino acids long. Germline CDR1 and CDR2: SGHRS and YFSETQ. CDR3 DNA: TGCGCCAGCAGCCCCGCACTTGGACGGGGAAACACCATATATTTT. Translation gives CASSPALGRGNTIYF.

This clonotype was counted ten times or more. The CDR3 DNA follows: TGTGCCAGCAGCTCGGACCCCACAGATACGCAGTATTTT. It specifies CASSSDPTDTQYF. The J gene is TRBJ2-3, the V gene TRBV7-9, with D unclear. Trimming left V 4 bases short and J 2 bases short, with 7 bases between. CDR1 is SEHNR, CDR2 FQNEAQ, per germline (reference sequence). The CDR3 extends over 13 amino acids. The whole variable domain, remainder taken from reference TRBV7-9 and TRBJ2-3, is DTGVSQNPRHKITKRGQNVTFRCDPISEHNRLYWYRQTLGQGPEFLTYFQNEAQLEKSRLLSDRFSAERPKGSFSTLEIQRTEQGDSAMYLCASSSDPTDTQYFGPGTRLTVL.

This clonotype has more than one count but fewer than ten. The chain combines TRBV10-3 with TRBJ2-1, with 11 nucleotides matching TRBD2. CDR3 size: 15 residues. Trimming cost V 6 bases and J 6 bases; bases outside gene matches: 7. Germline V CDR1 and CDR2: ENHRY, SYGVKD. The CDR3 spells CAIRKLAGEGNEQFF. For the CDR3, the DNA is TGTGCCATCAGGAAACTAGCGGGAGAGGGCAATGAGCAGTTCTTC.

V gene TRBV21-1 combines with J gene TRBJ2-1; TRBD2, the table's D call, was not compared with the DNA. TRBV21-1 is an annotated pseudogene. The CDR3 consists of 15 residues. This chain's CDR3 is CASSRPGLPYNEQFF. The CDR3 region has the DNA TGTGCCAGCAGCAGACCGGGACTGCCCTACAATGAGCAGTTCTTC.

This chain joins TRBV20-1 and TRBJ2-7; D gene uncertain. Per the germline V gene, CDR1 is DFQATT and CDR2 is SNEGSKA (reference sequence). CDR3 length equals 15 residues. V was trimmed by 0 bases and J by 1 base, leaving 13 bases between them. This CDR3 reads CSARDQWAESYEQYF. The CDR3, as DNA: TGCAGTGCTAGAGATCAATGGGCGGAATCCTACGAGCAGTACTTC.

This clonotype occurred many times. The chain carries TRBV6-4 and TRBJ2-1; D may be TRBD2 (7 bases). Germline CDR1 and CDR2: MRHNA and SNTAGT. The length of the CDR3 is 13 residues. Trimming took 2 bases from V and 9 from J, leaving 11 bases between them. This CDR3 is CASSDGGAGEQFF. The CDR3 DNA reads TGTGCCAGCAGTGACGGGGGGGCAGGTGAGCAGTTCTTC.

The chain combines TRBV24-1 with TRBJ2-5, with 12 nucleotides matching TRBD1. The germline V gene encodes CDR1 KGHDR and CDR2 SFDVKD. The ends lost 7 bases at V and 5 bases at J; junction bases unmatched: 7. CDR3 length: 15 amino acids. CDR3 residues: CATSEGTGGVETQYF. The DNA for the CDR3 is TGTGCCACCAGCGAGGGGACAGGGGGCGTGGAGACCCAGTACTTC.

The V call is TRBV7-9, the J call TRBJ2-7; D possibly uses TRBD1 or TRBD2 (5 bases each). The germline gives CDR1 SEHNR, CDR2 FQNEAQ (reference sequence). Trimming removed 5 bases at V and 3 bases at J, with 14 bases between. The CDR3 covers 14 residues. This chain's CDR3 is CASSPTGTHYEQYF. The CDR3 DNA follows: TGTGCCAGCAGCCCAACCGGGACCCACTACGAGCAGTACTTC.

The chain carries TRBV5-1 and TRBJ2-7; D is ambiguous. The CDR3 sequence is 11 residues long. CDR1 is SGHRS, CDR2 YFSETQ, per germline. With 1 base removed from V and 5 bases from J, the gap between germline ends came to 4 bases. The CDR3 spells CASSLSDEQYF. The CDR3 coding sequence is TGCGCCAGCAGCTTGAGCGACGAGCAGTACTTC. Combining the CDR3 with reference TRBV5-1 and TRBJ2-7 gives the whole variable domain KAGVTQTPRYLIKTRGQQVTLSCSPISGHRSVSWYQQTPGQGLQFLFEYFSETQRNKGNFPGRFSGRQFSNSRSEMNVSTLELGDSALYLCASSLSDEQYFGPGTRLTVT.

This clonotype has only a few counts. V and J are TRBV29-1 and TRBJ2-2, with D possibly TRBD2 on 5 matching bases. The CDR3 has 11 residues. Germline values: CDR1 SQVTM, CDR2 ANQGSEA. V was clipped by 7 bases and J by 7 bases, with 10 bases between them. The CDR3: CSGRRSGELFF. The CDR3 DNA reads TGCAGCGGCCGGAGGAGCGGGGAGCTGTTTTTT.

The V gene is TRBV12-3 or TRBV12-4, the J gene TRBJ2-7, with 7 bases fitting TRBD1. Trimming removed 5 bases from V and 1 base from J; junction bases left unmatched: 8. The CDR3 totals 15 residues. The CDR3 region is CASSLRTGPSYEQYF. The DNA for the CDR3 is TGTGCCAGCAGTCTGAGGACAGGTCCGTCCTACGAGCAGTACTTC.

V is TRBV4-1 and J is TRBJ2-5; D uncertain. The CDR3 loop spans 14 amino acids. Germline values: CDR1 MGHRA, CDR2 YSYEKL. The ends were cut back, 0 bases at V and 1 base at J, with 6 bases in the middle. The chain's CDR3 is CASSQEPSQETQYF. In DNA form, the CDR3 reads TGCGCCAGCAGCCAAGAGCCCAGCCAAGAGACCCAGTACTTC.